Each of the 18 T cell receptor beta chains below was sequenced from the same sample in a study of CD8 T cells in Susac syndrome. Reverse transcription of about 0.5 to 1 ug RNA used random hexamers. Using its own MiXCR run on the immunoSEQ multiplex PCR reads, TCRdb lists one record per CDR3 protein. The repertoire holds 210,000 or so distinct CDR3 sequences, with 85% to 95% as singletons. Sequencing was performed on CD4+ T cells from PBMCs. The receptors shown here come from a human donor with Susac syndrome.

This clonotype was counted once. The genes are TRBV3-1 and TRBJ1-6; 12 nucleotides line up with TRBD1. Germline assignment: CDR1 LGHDT and CDR2 YNNKEL (reference sequence). The CDR3 length is 17 residues. The V gene end was trimmed by 0 bases and the J gene end by 8 bases; junction bases not matched to a gene: 5. The CDR3 sequence: CASSQDGTGGWDSPLHF. The DNA of the CDR3 is TGTGCCAGCAGCCAAGATGGGACAGGGGGCTGGGATTCACCCCTCCACTTT.

V gene TRBV11-3 combines with J gene TRBJ2-4; D is possibly TRBD2 (6 bases). There are 15 residues in the CDR3. The germline gives CDR1 SGHNT, CDR2 YENEEA. V was cut by 5 bases and J by 2 bases, with 13 bases left in between. The CDR3 here is CASSPRRGTKNIQYF. CDR3 bases: TGTGCCAGCAGCCCGCGACGGGGGACCAAAAACATTCAGTACTTC.

The chain is built from TRBV6-2 or TRBV6-3 and TRBJ2-1; 10 nucleotides align to TRBD2. The V segment lost 6 bases and the J segment 5 bases; nucleotides outside the gene matches: 7. The germline gives CDR1 MNHEY, CDR2 SVGEGT. The CDR3 runs 15 residues. The CDR3 loop reads CASSPDSGGNNEQFF. Written as DNA, the CDR3 is TGTGCCAGCAGCCCAGATAGCGGGGGGAACAATGAGCAGTTCTTC.

The chain combines TRBV12-3 or TRBV12-4 with TRBJ2-7; 7 bases fit TRBD2. After removal of 5 bases from V and 2 bases from J, the junction contained 6 bases not matched to a gene. This CDR3 is built from 14 residues. The CDR3 sequence is CASSGLGGAYEQYF. The DNA for the CDR3 is TGTGCCAGCAGTGGCTTGGGGGGGGCCTACGAGCAGTACTTC.

The chain couples TRBV28 to TRBJ1-5; 7 nucleotides align to TRBD1. V was clipped by 6 bases and J by 3 bases; unmatched bases: 20. The length of the CDR3 is 19 residues. CDR1 and CDR2 from the germline V gene are MDHEN and SYDVKM. CDR3 DNA: TGTGCCAGCAGGAAACTCCACCCAAGTAGGGGGCGGATCAATCAGCCCCAGCATTTT. It is translated as CASRKLHPSRGRINQPQHF.

V and J are TRBV3-1 and TRBJ1-2; D is possibly TRBD1 (5 bases). Trimming removed 0 bases at V and 7 bases at J, with 12 bases between. Germline-derived CDR1 and CDR2 are LGHDT and YNNKEL (reference sequence). The CDR3 is 14 amino acids. CDR3 in DNA: TGTGCCAGCAGCCAAGATCGGGACCGACGTGGCTACACCTTC. It translates to CASSQDRDRRGYTF.

This chain joins TRBV5-6 and TRBJ1-5; TRBD1 might be the D (5 bases). With 2 bases removed from V and 0 bases from J, the gap between germline ends came to 9 bases. This CDR3 spans 15 amino acids. Looked up from germline, CDR1 is SGHDT and CDR2 is YYEEEE. The CDR3 protein is CASSFGGLSNQPQHF. CDR3 nucleotides: TGTGCCAGCAGCTTTGGGGGTCTTAGCAATCAGCCCCAGCATTTT.

The chain employs TRBV15 and TRBJ2-5; a possible D gene is TRBD1 (5 bases). Germline CDR1 reads LNHNV; CDR2 reads YYDKDF (reference sequence). The CDR3 contains 14 residues. V was pared by 9 bases and J by 5 bases, with 19 bases between. CDR3 residues: CATLMQGLGETQYF. CDR3 bases: TGTGCCACTCTAATGCAGGGTCTAGGGGAGACCCAGTACTTC.

The CDR3, as DNA: TGTGCCTGGAGCGAAGAGGGTGACGCTTTCTTT. Translation: CAWSEEGDAFF. The chain links TRBV30 to TRBJ1-1; no firm D call. The V gene's germline CDR1 is GTSNPN and CDR2 SVGIG (reference sequence). The V end was cut by 3 bases, the J end by 11 bases, with 13 bases between. The CDR3 is made up of 11 amino acids.

The chain joins TRBV4-3 to TRBJ2-3, with 8 bases that match TRBD2. The ends lost 3 bases at V and 2 bases at J; junction bases unmatched: 7. CDR3 length: 16 residues. Germline V gene sequence: CDR1 LGHNA, CDR2 YSLEER. The CDR3 sequence is CASSQSGLASTDTQYF. CDR3 coding DNA: TGCGCCAGCAGCCAGAGCGGACTAGCATCCACAGATACGCAGTATTTT.

This clonotype was seen a single time. The chain links TRBV5-4 to TRBJ2-7; D might be TRBD1 (6 bases). This CDR3 has 14 amino acids. Germline V gene data show CDR1 as SGHNT and CDR2 as YYREEE (reference sequence). The V end was cut by 4 bases, the J end by 3 bases, with 14 bases between. Here the CDR3 reads CASSQQGQNYEQYF. In DNA form, the CDR3 reads TGTGCCAGCAGCCAACAAGGACAGAACTACGAGCAGTACTTC.

The V and J genes are TRBV18 and TRBJ1-2, with D unresolved. Trimming removed 1 base from V and 8 bases from J, with 8 bases in between. This CDR3 has 12 amino acids. Germline V gene lookup returns CDR1 KGHSH and CDR2 LQKENI. This chain's CDR3 is CASSPLPPGYTF. For the CDR3, the DNA is TGTGCCAGCTCACCACTCCCTCCGGGCTACACCTTC.

The chain combines TRBV6-5 with TRBJ1-6; D is unresolved. V was clipped by 0 bases and J by 8 bases, with 11 bases between them. The germline gives CDR1 MNHEY, CDR2 SVGAGI. CDR3 length: 15 amino acids. CDR3 amino acids: CASSYSWREDSPLHF. The CDR3 DNA is TGTGCCAGCAGTTACTCGTGGAGGGAGGATTCACCCCTCCACTTT.

This chain joins TRBV20-1 and TRBJ1-2; D ambiguous. In germline, CDR1 is DFQATT, CDR2 SNEGSKA (reference sequence). The CDR3 has 12 amino acids. V was shortened by 1 base and J by 6 bases, with 9 bases between the two germline ends. The CDR3 nucleotides read TGCAGTGCTAGAGTACTGGAGCATGGCTACACCTTC. This translates into CSARVLEHGYTF.

This clonotype was detected once. The CDR3 loop is CAISGPGQLQETQYF. In DNA form, the CDR3 reads TGTGCCATCAGTGGACCGGGACAGCTCCAAGAGACCCAGTACTTC. The chain recombines TRBV10-3 with TRBJ2-5, with 7 bases fitting TRBD1. The germline gives CDR1 ENHRY, CDR2 SYGVKD. Trimming cost V 4 bases and J 1 base; bases outside gene matches: 6. This CDR3 has 15 amino acids.

This chain links TRBV12-3 or TRBV12-4 with TRBJ1-1; the D gene is possibly TRBD1 (5 bases). V was clipped by 6 bases and J by 2 bases, with 19 bases between them. The CDR3 loop spans 16 amino acids. This CDR3 reads CASSPGYRYGNTEAFF. The CDR3 nucleotides read TGTGCCAGCAGCCCCGGATACAGGTACGGAAACACTGAAGCTTTCTTT.

The chain carries TRBV28 and TRBJ2-1; TRBD2 might be the D (5 bases). This CDR3 contains 14 residues. CDR1 and CDR2 (germline): MDHEN, SYDVKM. The germline V and J ends were trimmed by 7 bases and 7 bases, with 17 bases remaining between them. The CDR3 DNA follows: TGTGCCAGCATCGGAGGCCCAGACGCGAATGAGCAGTTCTTC. As protein: CASIGGPDANEQFF. Based on the CDR3 plus reference TRBV28 and TRBJ2-1, the full variable domain is DVKVTQSSRYLVKRTGEKVFLECVQDMDHENMFWYRQDPGLGLRLIYFSYDVKMKEKGDIPEGYSVSREKKERFSLILESASTNQTSMYLCASIGGPDANEQFFGPGTRLTVL.

This chain joins TRBV20-1 and TRBJ2-7; the D gene could be TRBD1 or TRBD2 (6 bases each). This CDR3 region has 14 residues. The germline gives CDR1 DFQATT, CDR2 SNEGSKA (reference sequence). V lost 3 bases and J lost 4, with 16 bases in between. CDR3: CSASGGRVLYEQYF. The CDR3 nucleotides are TGCAGTGCTAGCGGGGGCCGGGTCCTTTACGAGCAGTACTTC.